The present T cell receptor (beta chain) was sequenced within a study of cytomegalovirus exposure and HLA in healthy donors. Background on the study: The 666 first-cohort repertoires shared a platform with the approximately 120 validation repertoires, as reported in a later analysis. Notes on the study in general: It was confirmed in vitro that a few of the CMV-associated chains were specific for CMV antigens. The study found most TCR sequences rare, yet found some public TCRs in many donors. Cytomegalovirus-associated TCR beta chains were listed, numbering approximately 150.

This clone was recorded once. Its cognate antigen is unknown. TCRdb's table, derived via immunoSEQ multiplex PCR, lists solely in-frame clones and lacks some. The sample yields roughly 150,000 clones, nearly 90% seen once. This CDR3 region has 16 residues. With V trimmed by 6 bases and J by 4 bases, 9 bases remained unmatched. CDR1 KGHSH and CDR2 LQKENI come from the germline V gene. The chain combines TRBV18 with TRBJ2-3; 11 bases align to TRBD2. The TCR originated in a man aged 18 to 30 in good health and CMV-seropositive. Material for sequencing was PBMCs. The DNA for the CDR3 is TGTGCCAGCTCTCAAATAGCGGGAGGGCCCTCAGATACGCAGTATTTT. Protein: CASSQIAGGPSDTQYF.